These 2 T cell receptor beta chains came from one sample sequenced in a study of response to subunit inactivated influenza vaccine. TCRdb analysed the RT-PCR reads with MiXCR anew, one entry per CDR3 protein. The sample lists about 830,000 distinct CDR3 sequences; less than 20% were seen once. The sequencing used PBMCs from blood, collected roughly 5 days after vaccination. These receptors were taken from a man over 45 who received an inactivated influenza vaccine.

The chain combines TRBV29-1 with TRBJ1-1; maybe TRBD1 (5 bases). This CDR3 has 14 residues. Germline loops: CDR1 SQVTM, CDR2 ANQGSEA. V lost 4 bases, J lost 1 base, and 13 bases lay in between. In nucleotides, the CDR3 is TGCAGCGTTGGATCGGGAAGGGGGAACACTGAAGCTTTCTTT. It codes for CSVGSGRGNTEAFF. The variable domain in full, completed from reference TRBV29-1 and TRBJ1-1, reads SAVISQKPSRDICQRGTSLTIQCQVDSQVTMMFWYRQQPGQSLTLIATANQGSEATYESGFVIDKFPISRPNLTFSTLTVSNMSPEDSSIYLCSVGSGRGNTEAFFGQGTRLTVV.

This chain links TRBV7-2 with TRBJ2-4; D unclear. Deletions cut 5 bases from V and 5 bases from J, with 13 bases between. This CDR3 is 14 amino acids long. Germline CDR1 is SGHTA and CDR2 is FQGNSA. This CDR3 is CASSPGGSQNIQYF. The CDR3 DNA follows: TGTGCCAGCAGCCCCGGTGGGTCTCAAAACATTCAGTACTTC.